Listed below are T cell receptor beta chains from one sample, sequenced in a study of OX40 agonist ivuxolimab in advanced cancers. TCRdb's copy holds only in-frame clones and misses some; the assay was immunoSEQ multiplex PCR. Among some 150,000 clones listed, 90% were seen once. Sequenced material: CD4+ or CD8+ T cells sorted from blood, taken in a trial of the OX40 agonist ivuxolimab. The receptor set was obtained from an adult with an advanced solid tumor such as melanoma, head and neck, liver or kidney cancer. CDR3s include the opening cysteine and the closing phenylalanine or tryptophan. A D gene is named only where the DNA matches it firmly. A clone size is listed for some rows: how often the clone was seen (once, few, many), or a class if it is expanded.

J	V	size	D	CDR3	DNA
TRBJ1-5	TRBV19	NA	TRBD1	CASSIADRGVNQPQHF	TGTGCCAGTAGTATAGCGGACAGGGGGGTCAATCAGCCCCAGCATTTT
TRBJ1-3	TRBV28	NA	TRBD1	CASSLPRTGEGGNTIYF	TGTGCCAGCAGTTTACCCCGGACAGGGGAAGGGGGAAACACCATATATTTT
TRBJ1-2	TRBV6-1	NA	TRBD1	CASSDRGPGYTF	TGTGCCAGCAGTGACAGGGGGCCTGGCTACACCTTC
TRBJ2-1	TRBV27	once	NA	CASSLLAGPYNEQFF	TGTGCCAGCAGTCTACTCGCCGGTCCCTACAATGAGCAGTTCTTC
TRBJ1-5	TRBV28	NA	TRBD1	CASSFLSGQSLYSNQPQHF	TGTGCCAGCAGTTTTCTCTCGGGACAGTCCTTGTATAGCAATCAGCCCCAGCATTTT
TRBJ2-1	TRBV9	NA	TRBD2	CASSAIDGTSGSVGSDEQFF	TGTGCCAGCAGCGCCATCGACGGGACTAGCGGGAGTGTAGGAAGCGATGAGCAGTTCTTC
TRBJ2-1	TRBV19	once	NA	CASSLRVGSYNEQFF	TGTGCCAGTAGCCTCCGGGTGGGCTCCTACAATGAGCAGTTCTTC
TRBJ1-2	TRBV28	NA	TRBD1	CASSRTGGFSYGYTF	TGTGCCAGCAGTCGGACAGGGGGCTTTAGCTATGGCTACACCTTC
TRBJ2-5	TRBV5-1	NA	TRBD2	CASSWGTSGSRGLQETQYF	TGCGCCAGCAGCTGGGGGACTAGCGGGAGTCGGGGCCTCCAAGAGACCCAGTACTTC
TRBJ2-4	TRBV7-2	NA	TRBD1	CASSRGQGANIQYF	TGTGCCAGCAGCCGCGGACAGGGGGCGAACATTCAGTACTTC
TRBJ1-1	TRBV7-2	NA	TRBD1	CASSLVGGANTEAFF	TGTGCCAGCAGCTTAGTAGGGGGCGCCAACACTGAAGCTTTCTTT
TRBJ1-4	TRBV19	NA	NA	CASSRDISATNEKLFF	TGTGCCAGTAGCCGGGACATCTCAGCAACTAATGAAAAACTGTTTTTT
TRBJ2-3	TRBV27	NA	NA	CASSTTDTQYF	TGTGCCAGCAGTACCACAGATACGCAGTATTTT
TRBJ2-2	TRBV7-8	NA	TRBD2	CASSFGSGGRVNTGELFF	TGTGCCAGCAGCTTTGGTTCAGGCGGGAGGGTTAACACCGGGGAGCTGTTTTTT
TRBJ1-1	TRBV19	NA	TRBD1	CASSTTGAPEAFF	TGTGCCAGTAGTACGACAGGGGCCCCTGAAGCTTTCTTT
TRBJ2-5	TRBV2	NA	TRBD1	CASSESGGGGVTQYF	TGTGCCAGCAGTGAATCAGGGGGCGGAGGAGTGACCCAGTACTTC
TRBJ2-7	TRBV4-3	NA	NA	CASSQVGGHEQYF	TGCGCCAGCAGCCAAGTGGGGGGGCACGAGCAGTACTTC
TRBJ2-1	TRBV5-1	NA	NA	CASSPGLLDEQFF	TGCGCCAGCAGTCCCGGACTTCTCGATGAGCAGTTCTTC
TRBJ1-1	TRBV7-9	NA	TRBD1	CASRDRVGNTEAFF	TGTGCCAGCAGGGACAGGGTCGGTAACACTGAAGCTTTCTTT
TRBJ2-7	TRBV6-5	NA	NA	CASSPSGAEGEQYF	TGTGCCAGCAGCCCCTCCGGCGCAGAGGGCGAGCAGTACTTC
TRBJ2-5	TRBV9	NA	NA	CASSVVHLQETQYF	TGTGCCAGCAGCGTAGTTCACTTACAAGAGACCCAGTACTTC
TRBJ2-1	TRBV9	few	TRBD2	CASSPPWLAGNYNEQFF	TGTGCCAGCAGCCCCCCGTGGCTAGCGGGAAACTACAATGAGCAGTTCTTC
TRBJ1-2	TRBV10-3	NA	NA	CAISAQGKGYGYTF	TGTGCCATCAGTGCCCAAGGGAAGGGCTATGGCTACACCTTC
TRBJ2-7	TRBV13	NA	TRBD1	CASSSREGQGVYEQYF	TGTGCCAGCAGCTCACGGGAGGGACAGGGGGTCTACGAGCAGTACTTC
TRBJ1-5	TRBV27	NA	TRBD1	CASSTTGAQPQHF	TGTGCCAGCAGTACGACAGGGGCTCAGCCCCAGCATTTT
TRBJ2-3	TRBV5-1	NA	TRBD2	CASSKGTSGISDTQYF	TGCGCCAGCAGCAAAGGGACTAGCGGGATCTCAGATACGCAGTATTTT
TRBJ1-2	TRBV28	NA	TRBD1	CASSVPPGQGLYGYTF	TGTGCCAGCAGTGTACCCCCGGGACAGGGGCTCTATGGCTACACCTTC
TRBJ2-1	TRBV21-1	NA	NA	CASKSEQFF	TGTGCCAGCAAGTCTGAGCAGTTCTTC
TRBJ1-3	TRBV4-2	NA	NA	CASSQYTGAFDTIYF	TGTGCCAGCAGCCAATATACGGGCGCCTTCGACACCATATATTTT
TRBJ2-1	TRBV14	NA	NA	CASSQGFSSYNEQFF	TGTGCCAGCAGCCAGGGGTTTTCCTCCTACAATGAGCAGTTCTTC
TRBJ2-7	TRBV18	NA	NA	CASSPWGLHPDEQYF	TGTGCCAGCTCACCGTGGGGACTTCATCCGGACGAGCAGTACTTC
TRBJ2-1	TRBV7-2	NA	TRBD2	CASSLASGSSGNEQFF	TGTGCCAGCAGCTTAGCTAGCGGGAGTTCGGGCAATGAGCAGTTCTTC
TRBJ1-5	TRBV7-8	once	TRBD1	CASSLGQGTSNQPQHF	TGTGCCAGCAGCTTAGGACAGGGTACGAGCAATCAGCCCCAGCATTTT
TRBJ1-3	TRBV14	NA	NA	CASSQVPNSGNTIYF	TGTGCCAGCAGCCAAGTCCCGAACTCTGGAAACACCATATATTTT
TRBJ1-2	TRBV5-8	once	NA	CASSLYTF	TGTGCCAGCAGCTTGTACACCTTC
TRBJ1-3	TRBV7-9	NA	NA	CASSFGIPSGNTIYF	TGTGCCAGCAGCTTTGGAATTCCCTCTGGAAACACCATATATTTT
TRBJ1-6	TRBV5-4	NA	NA	CASSLSSYNNSPLHF	TGTGCCAGCAGCTTGTCCAGTTACAATAATTCACCCCTCCACTTT
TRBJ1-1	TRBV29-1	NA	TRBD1	CSVGGQPNTEAFF	TGCAGCGTTGGGGGACAGCCGAACACTGAAGCTTTCTTT
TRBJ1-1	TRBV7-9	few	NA	CASGRGLIEAFF	TGTGCCAGCGGAAGGGGACTGATTGAAGCTTTCTTT
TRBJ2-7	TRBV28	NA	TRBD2	CASQTSGVSYEQYF	TGTGCCAGCCAGACTAGCGGCGTATCCTACGAGCAGTACTTC
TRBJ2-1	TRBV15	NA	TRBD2	CATSRGTSGNYNEQFF	TGTGCCACCAGCAGGGGGACTAGCGGGAACTACAATGAGCAGTTCTTC
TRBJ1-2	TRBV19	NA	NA	CASSITGNYGYTF	TGTGCCAGTAGTATAACAGGCAACTATGGCTACACCTTC
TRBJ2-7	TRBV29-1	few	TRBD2	CSVGGITSGASYEQYF	TGCAGCGTTGGCGGAATTACTAGCGGGGCCTCCTACGAGCAGTACTTC
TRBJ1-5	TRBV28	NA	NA	CASSPDRFHQPQHF	TGTGCCAGCAGCCCAGACAGGTTTCATCAGCCCCAGCATTTT
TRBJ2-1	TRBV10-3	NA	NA	CAISGTSTASNEQFF	TGTGCCATCAGTGGAACATCGACAGCCAGCAATGAGCAGTTCTTC
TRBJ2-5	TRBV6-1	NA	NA	CASSAARIETQYF	TGTGCCAGCAGTGCAGCGAGAATTGAGACCCAGTACTTC
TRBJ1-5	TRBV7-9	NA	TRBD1	CASSFQGDNQPQHF	TGTGCCAGCAGCTTCCAGGGGGACAATCAGCCCCAGCATTTT
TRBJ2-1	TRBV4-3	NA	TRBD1	CASSQDSYRTGSHEQFF	TGCGCCAGCAGCCAGGACTCCTACCGGACAGGGTCCCATGAGCAGTTCTTC
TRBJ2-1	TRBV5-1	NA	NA	CASTILTRPSSYNEQFF	TGCGCCAGCACTATCTTGACTAGACCGAGCTCCTACAATGAGCAGTTCTTC